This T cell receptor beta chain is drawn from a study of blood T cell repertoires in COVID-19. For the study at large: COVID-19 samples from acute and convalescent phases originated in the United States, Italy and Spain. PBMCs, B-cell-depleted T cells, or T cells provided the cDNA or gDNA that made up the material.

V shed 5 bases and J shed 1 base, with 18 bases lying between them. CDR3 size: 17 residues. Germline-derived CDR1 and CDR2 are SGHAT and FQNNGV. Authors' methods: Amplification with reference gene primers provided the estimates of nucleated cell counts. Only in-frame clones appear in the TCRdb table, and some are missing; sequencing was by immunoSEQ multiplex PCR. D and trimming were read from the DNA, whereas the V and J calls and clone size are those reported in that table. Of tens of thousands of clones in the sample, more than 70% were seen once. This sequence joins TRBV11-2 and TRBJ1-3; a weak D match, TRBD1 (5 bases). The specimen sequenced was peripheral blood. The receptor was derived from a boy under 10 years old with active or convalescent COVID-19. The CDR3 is CASSPGMGGSSGNTIYF. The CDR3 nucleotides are TGTGCCAGCAGCCCAGGAATGGGGGGGAGTTCTGGAAACACCATATATTTT.